A single TCR beta chain is shown here with its context. All participating donors were Caucasian adults from Nashville, Tennessee. The CD4+ fraction was divided into a CD45RA+ naive subset and a CD45RA-negative memory subset. The record originates from a study of shared clonotypes between healthy human individuals. Study information: Per-donor plates numbered three CD4 naive, three CD4 memory, two CD8 naive and one CD8 memory.

Splitting of each subset's genomic DNA was done evenly across several immunoSEQ plates. TCRdb's copy holds only in-frame clones and misses some; the assay was immunoSEQ multiplex PCR. The sample contains millions of clones, roughly 94% of which appear only once. The specimen sequenced was naive CD4+ T cells sorted from blood. As for subset: CD45RA+ positively selected. The clonotype was recovered from a man between 18 and 35 years old in good health.

The CDR3 sequence is CSVSHVGRSNQPQHF. The CDR3 region has the DNA TGCAGCGTTTCACACGTGGGCAGGAGCAATCAGCCCCAGCATTTT. The V gene is TRBV29-1, the J gene TRBJ1-5; D call uncertain. This CDR3 is 15 amino acids long. In germline, CDR1 is SQVTM, CDR2 ANQGSEA. V lost 5 bases and J lost 1, with 15 bases in between.